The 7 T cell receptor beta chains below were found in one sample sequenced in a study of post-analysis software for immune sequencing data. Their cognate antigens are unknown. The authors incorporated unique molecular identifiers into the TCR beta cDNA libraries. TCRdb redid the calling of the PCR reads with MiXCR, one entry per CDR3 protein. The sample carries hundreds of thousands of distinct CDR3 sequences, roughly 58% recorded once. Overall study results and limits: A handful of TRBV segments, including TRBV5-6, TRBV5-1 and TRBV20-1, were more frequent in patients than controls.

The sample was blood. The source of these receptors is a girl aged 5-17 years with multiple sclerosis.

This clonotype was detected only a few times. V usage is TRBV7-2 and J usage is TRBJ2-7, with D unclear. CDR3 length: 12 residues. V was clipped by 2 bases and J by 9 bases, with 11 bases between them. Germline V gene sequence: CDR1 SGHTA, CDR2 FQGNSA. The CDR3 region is CASSLSSASQYF. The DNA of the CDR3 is TGTGCCAGCAGCTTATCGTCAGCTTCGCAGTACTTC. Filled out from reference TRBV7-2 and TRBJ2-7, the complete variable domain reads GAGVSQSPSNKVTEKGKDVELRCDPISGHTALYWYRQSLGQGLEFLIYFQGNSAPDKSGLPSDRFSAERTGGSVSTLTIQRTQQEDSAVYLCASSLSSASQYFGPGTRLTVT.

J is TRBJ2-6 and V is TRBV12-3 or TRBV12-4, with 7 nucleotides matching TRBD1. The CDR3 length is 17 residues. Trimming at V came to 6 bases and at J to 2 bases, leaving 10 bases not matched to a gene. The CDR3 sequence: CASRNPTGFAGANVLTF. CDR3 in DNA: TGTGCCAGCAGAAACCCGACAGGGTTCGCTGGGGCCAACGTCCTGACTTTC.

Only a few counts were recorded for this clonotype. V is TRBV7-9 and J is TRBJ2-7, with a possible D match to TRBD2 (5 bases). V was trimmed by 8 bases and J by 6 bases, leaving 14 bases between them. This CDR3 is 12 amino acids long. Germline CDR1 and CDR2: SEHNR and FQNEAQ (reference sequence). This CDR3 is CASGRGTPEQYF. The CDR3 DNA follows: TGTGCCAGCGGCCGGGGTACACCCGAGCAGTACTTC.

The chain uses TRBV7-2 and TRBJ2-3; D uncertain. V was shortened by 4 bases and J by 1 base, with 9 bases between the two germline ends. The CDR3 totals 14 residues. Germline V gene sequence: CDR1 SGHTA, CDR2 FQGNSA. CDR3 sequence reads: CASSYEFGTDTQYF. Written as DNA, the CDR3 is TGTGCCAGCAGCTATGAATTCGGCACAGATACGCAGTATTTT.

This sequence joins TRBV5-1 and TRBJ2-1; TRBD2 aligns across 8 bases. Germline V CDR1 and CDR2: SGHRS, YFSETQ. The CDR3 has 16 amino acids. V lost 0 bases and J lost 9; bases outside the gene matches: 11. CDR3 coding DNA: TGCGCCAGCAGCTTGGCGGGCGGGAGGCCAGCCGGTGAGCAGTTCTTC. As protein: CASSLAGGRPAGEQFF.

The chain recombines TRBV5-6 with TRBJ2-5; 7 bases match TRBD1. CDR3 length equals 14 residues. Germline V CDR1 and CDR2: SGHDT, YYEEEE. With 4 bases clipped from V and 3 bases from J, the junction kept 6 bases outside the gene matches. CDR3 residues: CASSKAGTEETQYF. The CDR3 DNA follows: TGTGCCAGCAGCAAGGCCGGGACAGAAGAGACCCAGTACTTC.

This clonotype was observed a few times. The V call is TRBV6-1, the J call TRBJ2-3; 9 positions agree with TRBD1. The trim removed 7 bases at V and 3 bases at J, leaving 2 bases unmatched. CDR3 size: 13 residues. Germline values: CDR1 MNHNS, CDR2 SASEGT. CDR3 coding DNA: TGTGCCAGCATGGGACAGGGAACAGATACGCAGTATTTT. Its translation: CASMGQGTDTQYF.